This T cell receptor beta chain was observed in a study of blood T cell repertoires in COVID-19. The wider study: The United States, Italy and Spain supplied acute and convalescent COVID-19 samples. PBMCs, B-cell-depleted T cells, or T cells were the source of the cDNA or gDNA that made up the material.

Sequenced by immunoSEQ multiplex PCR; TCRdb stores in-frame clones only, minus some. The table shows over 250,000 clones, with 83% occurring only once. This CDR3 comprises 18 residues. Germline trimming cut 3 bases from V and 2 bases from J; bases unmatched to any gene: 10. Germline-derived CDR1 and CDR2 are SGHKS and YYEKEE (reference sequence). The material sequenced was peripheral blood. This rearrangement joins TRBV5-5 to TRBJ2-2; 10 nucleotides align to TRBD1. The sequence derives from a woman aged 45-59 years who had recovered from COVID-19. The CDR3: CASSSRDRGRVNTGELFF. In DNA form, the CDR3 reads TGTGCCAGCAGCTCCCGGGACAGGGGACGGGTAAACACCGGGGAGCTGTTTTTT.